What follows are 10 T cell receptor beta chains derived from one specimen sequenced in a study of T cell clonotyping in hematopoietic cell transplantation. Here immunoSEQ multiplex PCR was the method, and the copy in TCRdb shows in-frame clones only, minus some. The table shows about 16,000 clones, with 75% to 90% occurring only once. Sequenced sample: peripheral blood mononuclear cells. The origin of the receptors is a woman aged 40-49 years in good health. Some clones in this sample may be carry-over from other donors' samples.

The chain recombines TRBV5-4 with TRBJ1-3, with a possible D match to TRBD1 (5 bases). V was cut by 4 bases and J by 2 bases, with 10 bases left in between. This CDR3 has 14 amino acids. CDR1 is SGHNT, CDR2 YYREEE, per germline (reference sequence). In nucleotides, the CDR3 is TGTGCCAGCAGCCTCGGGGGGGCTGGAAACACCATATATTTT. Translated, it gives CASSLGGAGNTIYF.

This clone has only one observation. V usage is TRBV11-3 and J usage is TRBJ2-7; D not certain. This CDR3 region has 12 residues. Trimming stripped 5 bases from V and 4 bases from J, with 9 bases between. Germline CDR1 and CDR2: SGHNT and YENEEA. CDR3 in DNA: TGTGCCAGCAGCCCGGCAGGTTACGAGCAGTACTTC. Translated: CASSPAGYEQYF.

J is TRBJ1-1 and V is TRBV29-1; tentatively, D is TRBD1 (6 bases). The germline V gene has CDR1 SQVTM and CDR2 ANQGSEA. The germline V and J ends were trimmed by 3 bases and 0 bases, with 17 bases remaining between them. The CDR3 length is 16 residues. The CDR3 coding sequence is TGCAGCGTTGATCCGAGGGGGGGACATTTGAACACTGAAGCTTTCTTT. Its protein is CSVDPRGGHLNTEAFF.

Within the sample, this clone is large. This chain joins TRBV28 and TRBJ2-1; 9 nucleotides match TRBD2. In germline, CDR1 is MDHEN, CDR2 SYDVKM. V lost 5 bases and J lost 3; bases outside the gene matches: 5. The CDR3 runs to 15 residues. The CDR3 DNA follows: TGTGCCAGCAGTCCCTGGACTAGCGACTACAATGAGCAGTTCTTC. Translated: CASSPWTSDYNEQFF.

The rearrangement uses TRBV30 and TRBJ1-2, with 9 bases that match TRBD1. The germline V gene has CDR1 GTSNPN and CDR2 SVGIG (reference sequence). This CDR3 comprises 14 residues. With 1 base clipped from V and 3 bases from J, the junction kept 3 bases outside the gene matches. Written as DNA, the CDR3 is TGTGCCTGGAGTGAGGGGGACAGGGACTATGGCTACACCTTC. It encodes CAWSEGDRDYGYTF.

The gene calls are TRBV19 and TRBJ1-5; D not resolved. V lost 3 bases, J lost 4 bases, and 7 bases lay in between. The CDR3 has 13 amino acids. Per the germline V gene, CDR1 is LNHDA and CDR2 is SQIVND (reference sequence). The CDR3 here is CASSIGGNQPQHF. DNA of the CDR3: TGTGCCAGTAGTATCGGCGGGAATCAGCCCCAGCATTTT.

This clone was found a few times. The V and J genes are TRBV27 and TRBJ1-1; D gene ambiguous. The germline CDR1 and CDR2 sequences are MNHEY and SMNVEV (reference sequence). V gave up 5 bases and J gave up 1 base, with 14 bases separating them. The CDR3 consists of 15 residues. CDR3 region: CASSPVGESNTEAFF. The CDR3 nucleotides read TGTGCCAGCAGTCCCGTTGGGGAATCGAACACTGAAGCTTTCTTT.

This clone was observed once. The chain is built from TRBV28 and TRBJ2-3; D call uncertain. V gave up 8 bases and J gave up 2 bases, with 5 bases separating them. CDR3 length: 11 amino acids. From germline, CDR1 is MDHEN and CDR2 SYDVKM. The CDR3 DNA follows: TGTGCCAGCCAACACACAGATACGCAGTATTTT. It specifies CASQHTDTQYF.

The rearrangement joins TRBV9 to TRBJ1-1; no clear D gene. Per the germline V gene, CDR1 is SGDLS and CDR2 is YYNGEE. Trimming removed 0 bases at V and 1 base at J, with 7 bases between. This CDR3 region has 14 residues. This CDR3 reads CASSVDPANTEAFF. In DNA, the CDR3 is TGTGCCAGCAGCGTAGATCCGGCGAACACTGAAGCTTTCTTT. The full variable domain, with the rest looked up from reference TRBV9 and TRBJ1-1, is DSGVTQTPKHLITATGQRVTLRCSPRSGDLSVYWYQQSLDQGLQFLIQYYNGEERAKGNILERFSAQQFPDLHSELNLSSLELGDSALYFCASSVDPANTEAFFGQGTRLTVV.

The J gene is TRBJ1-5, the V gene TRBV5-3; 10 bases align to TRBD1. TRBV5-3 is classed as an ORF, of uncertain function. The CDR3 is made up of 17 amino acids. V lost 3 bases, J lost 2 bases, and 8 bases stayed unmatched. DNA for the CDR3: TGTGCCAGAAGCTCTGACAGGGGGCGGTGGGGCAATCAGCCCCAGCATTTT. Translation gives CARSSDRGRWGNQPQHF.